The 25 T cell receptor beta chains reported below all come from one sample, sequenced in a study of early T cells in non-severe SARS-CoV-2 infection. TCRdb re-called the 5' RACE reads through MiXCR, storing one row per CDR3 protein. The sample holds 40,000 to 45,000 distinct CDR3 sequences, approximately 6.5% seen once. This material consisted of whole blood, taken at baseline. All receptors derive from an adult who was a healthcare worker with PCR-confirmed SARS-CoV-2 infection or an uninfected control (not recorded which).

The chain joins TRBV5-1 to TRBJ1-2; no clear D. CDR1 SGHRS and CDR2 YFSETQ come from the germline V gene. Between the trimmed V and J ends, which lost 1 base and 7 bases, there was a span of 11 bases. There are 13 residues in the CDR3. CDR3 DNA sequence: TGCGCCAGCAGCTTGAGTAATTTGGTTGGCTACACCTTC. Translation: CASSLSNLVGYTF.

This clonotype turned up a few times. V is TRBV7-2 and J is TRBJ2-5; 9 bases match TRBD1. Unmatched junction bases numbered 9, after V lost 2 bases and J lost 5 bases. The germline CDR1 and CDR2 sequences are SGHTA and FQGNSA. The CDR3 consists of 16 residues. CDR3 residues: CASSLRGTGLGETQYF. In DNA, the CDR3 is TGTGCCAGCAGCTTAAGGGGGACAGGGCTTGGGGAGACCCAGTACTTC.

The chain carries TRBV12-5 and TRBJ2-7; 7 bases map to TRBD1. J gave up 7 bases and V 0 bases, and 21 bases lay outside the gene matches. This CDR3 comprises 19 residues. In germline, CDR1 is LGHNT, CDR2 FRNRAP. The CDR3 spells CASGLVHCNSPGTEWEQYF. The CDR3 coding sequence is TGTGCTAGTGGTTTGGTACACTGTAATAGTCCAGGGACAGAGTGGGAGCAGTACTTC.

The genes are TRBV4-3 and TRBJ1-6; no definite D call. Trimming removed 4 bases at V and 7 bases at J, with 5 bases between. Per germline, CDR1 LGHNA and CDR2 YSLEER. This CDR3 region has 12 residues. CDR3: CASSRENSPLHF. In DNA form, the CDR3 reads TGCGCCAGCAGCCGAGAGAATTCACCCCTCCACTTT.

Many counts were recorded for this clonotype. The V and J genes are TRBV7-9 and TRBJ1-6; D possibly corresponds to TRBD1 (6 bases). Trimming shortened V by 1 base and J by 8 bases, and 9 bases separated the two germline ends. This CDR3 has 14 amino acids. Looked up from germline, CDR1 is SEHNR and CDR2 is FQNEAQ (reference sequence). CDR3 in amino acids: CASSLGQAYSPLHF. The CDR3, as DNA: TGTGCCAGCAGCTTAGGACAGGCCTATTCACCCCTCCACTTT.

This clonotype was recorded only once. The V and J genes are TRBV12-3 or TRBV12-4 and TRBJ2-5; no firm D call. This CDR3 has 13 amino acids. V was pared by 8 bases and J by 3 bases, with 13 bases between. Here the CDR3 DNA reads TGTGCCAGCGTAACAGAGAATAAAGAGACCCAGTACTTC. This encodes CASVTENKETQYF.

This clonotype has more than one count but fewer than ten. The chain combines TRBV5-6 with TRBJ2-5; 12 bases agree with TRBD2. The trim removed 0 bases at V and 1 base at J, leaving 4 bases unmatched. Germline loops: CDR1 SGHDT, CDR2 YYEEEE. The length of the CDR3 is 17 residues. CDR3 residues: CASSLGLAGVFQETQYF. The CDR3, as DNA: TGTGCCAGCAGCTTGGGACTAGCGGGGGTATTCCAAGAGACCCAGTACTTC.

This clonotype came up a few times. The chain recombines TRBV4-1 with TRBJ2-3; TRBD2 might be the D (5 bases). V was pared by 1 base and J by 2 bases, with 10 bases between. This CDR3 is 15 amino acids long. Germline CDR1 is MGHRA and CDR2 is YSYEKL. CDR3 DNA sequence: TGCGCCAGCAGCCAAGGGCTAGCCTACACAGATACGCAGTATTTT. Translating gives CASSQGLAYTDTQYF.

This clonotype was seen only a few times. V usage is TRBV14 and J usage is TRBJ2-7; D is undetermined. CDR3 length: 13 amino acids. The germline V and J ends were trimmed by 4 bases and 5 bases, with 12 bases remaining between them. Germline CDR1 is SGHDN and CDR2 is FVKESK. CDR3 sequence reads: CASSPYPTDEQYF. The CDR3 DNA reads as TGTGCCAGCAGCCCTTACCCTACCGACGAGCAGTACTTC. The variable domain in full, completed from reference TRBV14 and TRBJ2-7, reads EAGVTQFPSHSVIEKGQTVTLRCDPISGHDNLYWYRRVMGKEIKFLLHFVKESKQDESGMPNNRFLAERTGGTYSTLKVQPAELEDSGVYFCASSPYPTDEQYFGPGTRLTVT.

This clonotype was observed many times. Relative to the germline gene, one junction end is altered; a read error may explain this. This sequence joins TRBV7-9 and TRBJ1-5; D call uncertain. The CDR3 has 15 amino acids. CDR1 is SEHNR, CDR2 FQNEAQ, per germline (reference sequence). The CDR3 region is CASSLERFGNQPQHF. The CDR3 nucleotides are TGTGCCAGCAGCTTAGAGCGATTCGGCAACCAGCCCCAGCATTTT. Complete variable domain (other parts from reference TRBV7-9 and TRBJ1-5): DTGVSQNPRHKITKRGQNVTFRCDPISEHNRLYWYRQTLGQGPEFLTYFQNEAQLEKSRLLSDRFSAERPKGSFSTLEIQRTEQGDSAMYLCASSLERFGNQPQHFGDGTRLSIL.

Of note for this clonotype: A single base separates this from a much larger clone, so it may be a read error. V gene TRBV7-8 combines with J gene TRBJ2-2; TRBD2 might be the D (6 bases). V dropped 3 bases and J dropped 2 bases, with 10 bases sitting between them. CDR3 length: 15 amino acids. Germline lookup yields CDR1 SGHVS and CDR2 FQNEAQ. The CDR3 reads CASSFSGSNTGELFF. The CDR3 DNA is TGTGCCAGCAGCTTTTCCGGGAGTAACACCGGGGAGCTGTTTTTT.

This clonotype was counted only a few times. The chain combines TRBV27 with TRBJ2-7, with 7 bases aligning to TRBD1. CDR1 and CDR2 (germline): MNHEY, SMNVEV (reference sequence). CDR3 length equals 13 residues. Trimming removed 2 bases from V and 4 bases from J; junction bases left unmatched: 2. The CDR3 DNA follows: TGTGCCAGCAGTTTAGGGACAGCTTACGAGCAGTACTTC. Its protein is CASSLGTAYEQYF.

This clonotype was counted at least ten times. In DNA form, the CDR3 reads TGTGCCAGCAGATCTACTTTGGGGAGTGAGCAGTTCTTC. Residues: CASRSTLGSEQFF. The chain uses TRBV6-2 or TRBV6-3 and TRBJ2-1; weak D call: TRBD2 (5 bases). There are 13 residues in the CDR3. V dropped 6 bases and J dropped 9 bases, with 15 bases sitting between them. Germline loops: CDR1 MNHEY, CDR2 SVGEGT.

This clonotype has just a few counts. The CDR3 bases are TGTGCCAGCAGTGAGTCAGGGGGCTACGAGCAGTACTTC. It specifies CASSESGGYEQYF. The chain joins TRBV2 to TRBJ2-7, with 7 bases that match TRBD1. With 3 bases clipped from V and 3 bases from J, the junction kept 2 bases outside the gene matches. Germline CDR1 reads SNHLY; CDR2 reads FYNNEI. The CDR3 totals 13 residues. Supplemented by reference TRBV2 and TRBJ2-7, the full variable domain reads EPEVTQTPSHQVTQMGQEVILRCVPISNHLYFYWYRQILGQKVEFLVSFYNNEISEKSEIFDDQFSVERPDGSNFTLKIRSTKLEDSAMYFCASSESGGYEQYFGPGTRLTVT.

This clonotype was counted many times. The V and J genes are TRBV6-2 or TRBV6-3 and TRBJ2-1; the D call may be TRBD1 or TRBD2 (5 bases each). Trimming cost V 7 bases and J 8 bases, with 27 bases left between them. In germline, CDR1 is MNHEY, CDR2 SVGEGT. This CDR3 contains 17 residues. The CDR3 loop is CASKNRGGPPIRDEQFF. CDR3 nucleotides: TGTGCCAGCAAAAACCGTGGGGGACCACCCATACGTGATGAGCAGTTCTTC.

In this sample, this clonotype turned up many times. The gene calls are TRBV7-2 and TRBJ2-3, with 8 bases fitting TRBD2. Trimming at V came to 4 bases and at J to 1 base, leaving 4 bases not matched to a gene. This CDR3 spans 15 amino acids. CDR1 and CDR2 (germline): SGHTA, FQGNSA. The CDR3 sequence: CASSYRGGGTDTQYF. The CDR3 region has the DNA TGTGCCAGCAGCTACCGGGGGGGCGGCACAGATACGCAGTATTTT.

This clonotype was counted ten times or more. The chain combines TRBV2 with TRBJ1-3, with TRBD1 matching over 7 bases. Per germline, CDR1 SNHLY and CDR2 FYNNEI. After removal of 6 bases from V and 8 bases from J, the junction contained 7 bases not matched to a gene. This CDR3 comprises 13 residues. The CDR3 loop reads CASSPRQGDTIYF. The CDR3, as DNA: TGTGCCAGCAGCCCAAGACAGGGAGACACCATATATTTT.

The CDR3 nucleotides read TGCAGTGCCCCCGGGCGGGGGGCCACTTACACAGATACGCAGTATTTT. It codes for CSAPGRGATYTDTQYF. This sequence joins TRBV20-1 and TRBJ2-3; 8 bases align to TRBD2. V gave up 6 bases and J gave up 2 bases; unmatched junction bases: 13. Per germline, CDR1 DFQATT and CDR2 SNEGSKA (reference sequence). The CDR3 has 16 residues.

This clonotype was seen only once. Given a much more abundant clone one base away, this may be a read error. The chain employs TRBV6-1 and TRBJ2-5; D not resolved. This CDR3 has 11 amino acids. CDR1 is MNHNS, CDR2 SASEGT, per germline. CDR3 region: CVSSLHSTQYF. The CDR3 DNA reads as TGTGTCAGCAGTCTACATTCGACCCAGTACTTC.

This clonotype was picked up many times. The V call is TRBV29-1, the J call TRBJ1-2; D call uncertain. Germline CDR1 SQVTM, CDR2 ANQGSEA. The CDR3 consists of 15 residues. V lost 4 bases and J lost 6, with 21 bases in between. CDR3 DNA: TGCAGCGTTGGCGAGATTGTTGGGTCGGGCGATGGCTACACCTTC. Its protein product is CSVGEIVGSGDGYTF.

The genes are TRBV5-1 and TRBJ1-1; TRBD1 matches 11 bases. V dropped 4 bases and J dropped 3; count of bases not matched to a gene: 5. CDR1 SGHRS and CDR2 YFSETQ come from the germline V gene. The CDR3 length is 15 residues. CDR3 in DNA: TGCGCCAGCAGCCCAACGGGACAGGGGGACACTGAAGCTTTCTTT. This translates into CASSPTGQGDTEAFF.

The chain recombines TRBV5-6 with TRBJ2-5, with D tentatively TRBD2 (6 bases). The V end was cut by 4 bases, the J end by 4 bases, with 8 bases between. This CDR3 spans 12 amino acids. The germline V gene has CDR1 SGHDT and CDR2 YYEEEE. The CDR3 protein is CASSGTLETQYF. DNA for the CDR3: TGTGCCAGCAGCGGGACTCTAGAGACCCAGTACTTC.

Comment on this clonotype: At one boundary the junction diverges from the germline segment, which might be a read error. The V call is TRBV5-1, the J call TRBJ1-1; D is ambiguous. The CDR3 contains 14 residues. Per germline, CDR1 SGHRS and CDR2 YFSETQ. This chain's CDR3 is CASSLTYLNSEAFF. Written as DNA, the CDR3 is TGCGCCAGCAGCTTGACATACTTGAACTCTGAAGCTTTCTTT.

This clonotype was seen ten or more times. The chain is built from TRBV20-1 and TRBJ2-4; TRBD2 agrees at 10 bases. Germline V lookup: CDR1 DFQATT, CDR2 SNEGSKA (reference sequence). The length of the CDR3 is 16 residues. The V segment lost 0 bases and the J segment 6 bases; nucleotides outside the gene matches: 8. The DNA of the CDR3 is TGCAGTGCTAGAGATACAGCGGGGGGGCCGATAAACATTCAGTACTTC. Its protein product is CSARDTAGGPINIQYF.

Many counts were recorded for this clonotype. V is TRBV25-1 and J is TRBJ1-1; possible D gene TRBD1, 5 bases. Trimming took off 8 bases at V and 0 bases at J, with 19 bases between the two ends. This CDR3 region has 16 residues. The V gene's germline CDR1 is MGHDK and CDR2 SYGVNS. CDR3 sequence: CASPSGTNRMNTEAFF. The CDR3 nucleotides read TGTGCCAGCCCCTCAGGGACTAATCGGATGAACACTGAAGCTTTCTTT.